These 9 T cell receptor beta chains share one sample of origin, sequenced in a study of T-cell memory formation after mild COVID-19. From the 5' RACE reads, TCRdb called clonotypes with MiXCR, one entry per CDR3 protein. The sample lists around 300,000 distinct CDR3 sequences; about 13% were seen once. The sample taken for sequencing was PBMCs or a T cell subset sorted from them (not recorded which). Receptor source: a man younger than 35 who had mild COVID-19 (a few samples of this study predate the infection). Cell type and time point are not known.

V usage is TRBV6-6 and J usage is TRBJ1-4; D gene uncertain. Germline CDR1 reads MNHNY; CDR2 reads SVGAGI (reference sequence). V was clipped by 6 bases and J by 0 bases, with 14 bases between them. The CDR3 is 16 amino acids. CDR3 sequence: CASRDPSGATNEKLFF. The DNA of the CDR3 is TGTGCCAGCAGAGACCCCTCGGGAGCAACTAATGAAAAACTGTTTTTT.

The rearrangement links TRBV7-2 to TRBJ2-1; D remains unclear. Germline CDR1 SGHTA, CDR2 FQGNSA. CDR3 length: 15 amino acids. Between the trimmed V and J ends, which lost 6 bases and 0 bases, there was a span of 12 bases. CDR3 protein: CASRGYSRSYNEQFF. The CDR3 DNA reads TGTGCCAGCAGAGGGTACAGCCGCTCCTACAATGAGCAGTTCTTC. The entire variable domain, with the rest obtained from reference TRBV7-2 and TRBJ2-1, is as follows: GAGVSQSPSNKVTEKGKDVELRCDPISGHTALYWYRQSLGQGLEFLIYFQGNSAPDKSGLPSDRFSAERTGGSVSTLTIQRTQQEDSAVYLCASRGYSRSYNEQFFGPGTRLTVL.

V and J are TRBV4-1 and TRBJ1-2; the D is unclear. This CDR3 comprises 15 residues. V lost 5 bases and J 4 bases, leaving 17 bases between the germline ends. Per the germline V gene, CDR1 is MGHRA and CDR2 is YSYEKL. The chain's CDR3 is CASSLTTDAIYGYTF. CDR3 in DNA: TGCGCCAGCAGCTTGACGACGGATGCTATCTATGGCTACACCTTC.

The chain employs TRBV28 and TRBJ1-2; 7 nucleotides agree with TRBD1. CDR3 length: 14 amino acids. Germline-derived CDR1 and CDR2 are MDHEN and SYDVKM. Unmatched junction bases numbered 10, after V lost 5 bases and J lost 7 bases. The CDR3, as DNA: TGTGCCAGCAGTGGGGACAGTTTTTACTTTGGCTACACCTTC. It specifies CASSGDSFYFGYTF.

This clonotype was counted between two and nine times. CDR3 residues: CASSGGYGYTF. DNA of the CDR3: TGTGCCAGCAGTGGGGGGTATGGCTACACCTTC. The chain recombines TRBV25-1 with TRBJ1-2; weak D call: TRBD1 (5 bases). Germline-derived CDR1 and CDR2 are MGHDK and SYGVNS. The CDR3 is made up of 11 amino acids. V was shortened by 4 bases and J by 5 bases, with 5 bases between the two germline ends.

V gene TRBV27 combines with J gene TRBJ2-7; the match to TRBD1 covers 11 bases. The CDR3 runs to 13 residues. After removal of 8 bases from V and 3 bases from J, the junction contained 3 bases not matched to a gene. Germline assignment: CDR1 MNHEY and CDR2 SMNVEV (reference sequence). The CDR3 nucleotides read TGTGCCAGCGGACAGGGGGCGGTCTACGAGCAGTACTTC. Translated, it gives CASGQGAVYEQYF.

The rearrangement uses TRBV20-1 and TRBJ1-5; 10 nucleotides line up with TRBD1. The germline CDR1 and CDR2 sequences are DFQATT and SNEGSKA (reference sequence). The CDR3 is made up of 16 amino acids. The trim removed 0 bases at V and 6 bases at J, leaving 8 bases unmatched. The CDR3 loop reads CSARDTGQGRSQPQHF. DNA of the CDR3: TGCAGTGCTAGAGATACGGGACAGGGGAGAAGTCAGCCCCAGCATTTT.

This clonotype was picked up many times. The V call is TRBV12-3 or TRBV12-4, the J call TRBJ2-5, with 8 bases identical to TRBD1. J gave up 3 bases and V 5 bases, and 5 bases lay outside the gene matches. This CDR3 is built from 14 residues. DNA for the CDR3: TGTGCCAGCAGTACTTTGGACAGGGAAGAGACCCAGTACTTC. This translates into CASSTLDREETQYF.

The J gene is TRBJ2-5, the V gene TRBV12-3 or TRBV12-4, with 16 bases lining up with TRBD2. The trim removed 7 bases at V and 5 bases at J, leaving 4 bases unmatched. This CDR3 has 15 residues. CDR3 in DNA: TGTGCCAGCACCCTGGGACTAGCGGGAGGGGAGACCCAGTACTTC. Translated, it gives CASTLGLAGGETQYF.